The sequence of this T cell receptor beta chain was determined in a study of patients and donors after allogeneic stem cell transplantation. MiXCR, applied by TCRdb to the RT-PCR reads, yields one record per CDR3 protein. The table lists about 110,000 distinct CDR3 sequences, around 33% of them singletons. The specimen sequenced was blood, either unsorted or a sorted T cell fraction (not recorded which). The sequence was obtained from a human donor who was either an allogeneic HSCT recipient or a stem cell or donor lymphocyte infusion donor (not recorded which). It is not recorded whose cells these are; they may come from a transplant donor.

CDR3 sequence reads: CASSPPRRGNTEAFF. The CDR3, as DNA: TGCGCCAGCAGCCCGCCCCGCCGGGGGAACACTGAAGCTTTCTTT. This sequence joins TRBV5-1 and TRBJ1-1, with D hard to call. The germline V gene has CDR1 SGHRS and CDR2 YFSETQ. This CDR3 has 15 amino acids. V was shortened by 4 bases and J by 1 base, with 14 bases between the two germline ends.